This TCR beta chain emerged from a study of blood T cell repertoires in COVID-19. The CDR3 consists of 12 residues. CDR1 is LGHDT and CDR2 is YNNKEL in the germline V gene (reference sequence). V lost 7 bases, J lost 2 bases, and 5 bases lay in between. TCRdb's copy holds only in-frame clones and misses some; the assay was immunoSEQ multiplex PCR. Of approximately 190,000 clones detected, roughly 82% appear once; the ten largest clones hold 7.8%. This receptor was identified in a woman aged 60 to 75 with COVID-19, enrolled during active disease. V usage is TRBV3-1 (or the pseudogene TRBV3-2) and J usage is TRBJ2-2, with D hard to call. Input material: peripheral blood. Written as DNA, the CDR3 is TGTGCCAGCACCACAAACACCGGGGAGCTGTTTTTT. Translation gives CASTTNTGELFF.